The clone carrying this T cell receptor (beta chain) was found a few times. The protocol was immunoSEQ multiplex PCR, while the TCRdb copy is restricted to in-frame clones and leaves out a portion. This table has hundreds of thousands of clones, 70% to 90% appearing once. The data were taken from a study of blood T cell repertoires in COVID-19. The sequencing sample was made of PBMCs or T cells enriched from blood (not recorded which). This receptor was taken from a woman aged 45-65 years in a cohort exposed to, infected with or recovered from COVID-19 (not recorded which).

The CDR3 region has the DNA TGCGCCAGCAGCTGGACAGGTGCGAACACCGGGGAGCTGTTTTTT. The encoded protein is CASSWTGANTGELFF. The V gene is TRBV5-1, the J gene TRBJ2-2, with 7 bases that match TRBD1. Unmatched junction bases numbered 2, after V lost 3 bases and J lost 0 bases. CDR1 SGHRS and CDR2 YFSETQ come from the germline V gene. The CDR3 totals 15 residues.